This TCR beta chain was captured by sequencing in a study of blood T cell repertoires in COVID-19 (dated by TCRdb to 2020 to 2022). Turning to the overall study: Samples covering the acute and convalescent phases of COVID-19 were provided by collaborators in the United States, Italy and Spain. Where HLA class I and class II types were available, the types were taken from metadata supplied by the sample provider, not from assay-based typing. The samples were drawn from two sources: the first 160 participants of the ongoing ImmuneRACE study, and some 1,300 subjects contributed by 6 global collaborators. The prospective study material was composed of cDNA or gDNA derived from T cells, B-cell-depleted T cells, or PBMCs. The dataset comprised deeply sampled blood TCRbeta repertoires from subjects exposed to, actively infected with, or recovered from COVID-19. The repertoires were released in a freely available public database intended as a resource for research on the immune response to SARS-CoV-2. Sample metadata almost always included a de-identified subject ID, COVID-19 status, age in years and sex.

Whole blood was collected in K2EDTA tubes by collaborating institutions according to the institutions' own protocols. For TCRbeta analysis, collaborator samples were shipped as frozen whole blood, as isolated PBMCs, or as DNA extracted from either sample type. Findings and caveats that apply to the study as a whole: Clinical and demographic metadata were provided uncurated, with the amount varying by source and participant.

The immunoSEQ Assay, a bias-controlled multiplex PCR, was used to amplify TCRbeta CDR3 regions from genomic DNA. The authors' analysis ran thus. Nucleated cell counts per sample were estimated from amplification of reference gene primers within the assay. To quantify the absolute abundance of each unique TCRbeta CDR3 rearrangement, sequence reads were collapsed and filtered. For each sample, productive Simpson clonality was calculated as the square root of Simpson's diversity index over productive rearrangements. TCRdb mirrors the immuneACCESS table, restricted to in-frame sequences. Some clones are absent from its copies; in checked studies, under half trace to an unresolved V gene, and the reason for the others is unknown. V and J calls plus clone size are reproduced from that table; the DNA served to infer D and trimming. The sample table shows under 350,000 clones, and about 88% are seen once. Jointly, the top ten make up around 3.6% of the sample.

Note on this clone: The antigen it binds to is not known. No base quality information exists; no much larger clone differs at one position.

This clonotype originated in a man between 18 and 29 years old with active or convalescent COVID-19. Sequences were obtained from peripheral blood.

Here the CDR3 is given as CARGRKGTGDTEAFF. The DNA is as follows: TGTGCCAGAGGGAGGAAGGGGACGGGAGACACTGAAGCTTTCTTT. In this chain, TRBV2 is recombined with TRBJ1-1; the D gene is perhaps TRBD1, on 5 matching bases. The CDR3 numbers 15 residues from cysteine through phenylalanine. The sequence is cut down to CDR3 DNA, 45 bases in frame from base 1. The junction carries 20 bases between V and J, which are trimmed by 9 bases and 3 bases respectively. The germline V gene encodes CDR1 SNHLY and CDR2 FYNNEI.